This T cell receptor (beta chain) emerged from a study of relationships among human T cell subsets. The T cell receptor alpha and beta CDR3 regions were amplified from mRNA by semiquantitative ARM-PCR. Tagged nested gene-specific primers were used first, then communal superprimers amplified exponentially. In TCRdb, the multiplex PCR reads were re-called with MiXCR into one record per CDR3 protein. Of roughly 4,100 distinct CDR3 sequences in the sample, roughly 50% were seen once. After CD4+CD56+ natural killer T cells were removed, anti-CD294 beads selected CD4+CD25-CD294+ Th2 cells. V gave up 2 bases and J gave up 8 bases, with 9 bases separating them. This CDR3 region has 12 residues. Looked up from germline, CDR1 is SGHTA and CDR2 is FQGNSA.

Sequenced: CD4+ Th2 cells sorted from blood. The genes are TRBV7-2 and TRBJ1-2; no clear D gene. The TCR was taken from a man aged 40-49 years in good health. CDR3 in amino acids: CASSLKGLGYTF. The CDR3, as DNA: TGTGCCAGCAGCTTAAAGGGTTTGGGCTACACCTTC.